Described below is a single TCR beta chain sequence and its context. Stated treatment: preoperative locoregional IRX-2 cytokine immunotherapy. Patients received preoperative, locoregional IRX-2 cytokine immunotherapy in a phase Ib study. This sample stems from a study of preoperative IRX-2 immunotherapy in early breast cancer. Sequenced by immunoSEQ multiplex PCR; TCRdb stores in-frame clones only, minus some. The table shows 55,000 to 70,000 clones, with roughly 94% occurring only once. With 8 bases removed from V and 3 bases from J, the gap between germline ends came to 14 bases. The CDR3 runs 14 residues. The germline V gene encodes CDR1 ENHRY and CDR2 SYGVKD.

Sampling took place from a patient treated with IRX-2 immunotherapy. V is TRBV10-3 and J is TRBJ2-1; D is perhaps TRBD2 (6 bases). The sequence was collected from a human donor with breast cancer. The CDR3 DNA sequence: TGTGCCATCTTATCGGGGGTGTACTACAATGAGCAGTTCTTC. Residues: CAILSGVYYNEQFF.